What follows are 16 T cell receptor beta chains derived from one specimen sequenced in a study of OX40 agonist ivuxolimab in advanced cancers. Clones were sequenced by immunoSEQ multiplex PCR, and TCRdb holds only the in-frame ones, with some missing. The profile shows tens of thousands of clones, 70% to 85% of them singletons. The sample in question was CD4+ or CD8+ T cells sorted from blood, obtained in a trial of the OX40 agonist ivuxolimab. These receptor sequences come from an adult with an advanced solid tumor such as melanoma, head and neck, liver or kidney cancer.

Ten or more counts support this clone. The V call is TRBV7-9, the J call TRBJ1-2; D gene ambiguous. V lost 0 bases and J 4 bases, leaving 15 bases between the germline ends. The germline V gene encodes CDR1 SEHNR and CDR2 FQNEAQ (reference sequence). The CDR3 length is 16 residues. The CDR3 spells CASSLALSRAGYGYTF. DNA of the CDR3: TGTGCCAGCAGCTTAGCCCTCTCTCGGGCAGGCTATGGCTACACCTTC.

The chain uses TRBV7-2 and TRBJ1-2; 7 nucleotides align to TRBD1. Germline-derived CDR1 and CDR2 are SGHTA and FQGNSA. The CDR3 sequence is 12 residues long. V shed 4 bases and J 8 bases; nucleotides not matched to a gene: 4. DNA for the CDR3: TGTGCCAGCAGCTCACAGGGGATCGGCTACACCTTC. Residues: CASSSQGIGYTF.

V and J are TRBV15 and TRBJ2-1; 7 nucleotides match TRBD2. This CDR3 comprises 16 residues. V gave up 4 bases and J gave up 4 bases; unmatched junction bases: 10. Germline V gives CDR1 LNHNV, CDR2 YYDKDF (reference sequence). The CDR3 DNA reads as TGTGCCACCAGCACTTGGGGGGGACGGACATACAATGAGCAGTTCTTC. This gives the protein CATSTWGGRTYNEQFF. The full variable domain, rest sourced from reference TRBV15 and TRBJ2-1, is DAMVIQNPRYQVTQFGKPVTLSCSQTLNHNVMYWYQQKSSQAPKLLFHYYDKDFNNEADTPDNFQSRRPNTSFCFLDIRSPGLGDTAMYLCATSTWGGRTYNEQFFGPGTRLTVL.

The chain employs TRBV7-9 and TRBJ2-7; a weak D match, TRBD1 (7 bases). CDR3 size: 13 residues. The ends were cut back, 6 bases at V and 2 bases at J, with 11 bases in the middle. Per the germline V gene, CDR1 is SEHNR and CDR2 is FQNEAQ (reference sequence). The CDR3 sequence is CASSRGTAYEQYF. The CDR3 DNA reads TGTGCCAGCAGTCGCGGGACAGCCTACGAGCAGTACTTC.

This chain connects TRBV4-1 to TRBJ1-4; 7 bases are a match to TRBD1. The CDR3 is 16 amino acids. V lost 1 base and J lost 8; bases outside the gene matches: 10. Germline CDR1 is MGHRA and CDR2 is YSYEKL. The CDR3: CASSQVKGTVLEKLFF. The CDR3 bases are TGCGCCAGCAGCCAAGTGAAGGGGACAGTCCTAGAAAAACTGTTTTTT.

The chain has TRBV5-1 and TRBJ2-1; D is possibly TRBD2 (5 bases). This CDR3 is built from 16 residues. Deletions cut 3 bases from V and 9 bases from J, with 22 bases between. Germline CDR1 SGHRS, CDR2 YFSETQ. The DNA of the CDR3 is TGCGCCAGCAGCTCCGAGCTAGCAGGAGAGGGAAGTGAGCAGTTCTTC. Translation gives CASSSELAGEGSEQFF.

This chain connects TRBV28 to TRBJ2-7; TRBD2 is a possible D gene (6 bases). The V gene lost 6 bases and the J gene lost 4 bases, with 16 bases spanning the gap. Germline values: CDR1 MDHEN, CDR2 SYDVKM. This CDR3 spans 14 amino acids. The CDR3 sequence: CASRGTLSQYEQYF. In DNA, the CDR3 is TGTGCCAGCAGGGGGACTCTTAGTCAGTACGAGCAGTACTTC.

J is TRBJ2-7 and V is TRBV5-5; TRBD2 agrees at 7 bases. Germline V gene sequence: CDR1 SGHKS, CDR2 YYEKEE (reference sequence). The ends lost 3 bases at V and 5 bases at J; junction bases unmatched: 11. The length of the CDR3 is 15 residues. The CDR3 bases are TGTGCCAGCAGCTGGGGCGGGGGACGAGTGGACGAGCAGTACTTC. Residues: CASSWGGGRVDEQYF.

The chain links TRBV28 to TRBJ2-7, with D perhaps matching TRBD1 or TRBD2 (5 bases each). The CDR3 sequence is 13 residues long. In germline, CDR1 is MDHEN, CDR2 SYDVKM. Deletions cut 4 bases from V and 2 bases from J, with 9 bases between. The CDR3 region is CASSSGDPYEQYF. Written as DNA, the CDR3 is TGTGCCAGCAGTTCCGGGGACCCCTACGAGCAGTACTTC.

This clone was detected a few times. The chain has TRBV4-1 and TRBJ1-5; possible D gene TRBD1, 5 bases. Trimming cost V 0 bases and J 2 bases, with 11 bases left between them. Germline V CDR1 and CDR2: MGHRA, YSYEKL. This CDR3 is built from 16 residues. CDR3 nucleotide sequence: TGCGCCAGCAGCCAAGATGGGGGGATAGGCAATCAGCCCCAGCATTTT. Residues: CASSQDGGIGNQPQHF.

The chain has TRBV19 and TRBJ1-5; D gene unclear. Germline lookup yields CDR1 LNHDA and CDR2 SQIVND (reference sequence). V was trimmed by 4 bases and J by 6 bases, leaving 13 bases between them. The length of the CDR3 is 14 residues. CDR3 residues: CASSTTAAGQPQHF. As DNA, the CDR3 is TGTGCCAGTAGTACTACAGCCGCAGGTCAGCCCCAGCATTTT.

The chain uses TRBV11-2 and TRBJ2-3, with 13 bases fitting TRBD2. This CDR3 is built from 17 residues. V lost 0 bases and J lost 6; bases outside the gene matches: 6. From germline, CDR1 is SGHAT and CDR2 FQNNGV. The CDR3 sequence is CASSLDLTSGGKDTQYF. The CDR3 bases are TGTGCCAGCAGCTTAGATCTGACTAGCGGGGGGAAGGATACGCAGTATTTT.

This rearrangement joins TRBV7-2 to TRBJ2-1; D is unresolved. CDR1 and CDR2 from the germline V gene are SGHTA and FQGNSA. The V end was cut by 1 base, the J end by 7 bases, with 11 bases between. CDR3 length: 14 amino acids. The chain's CDR3 is CASSLGWAFNEQFF. The CDR3 DNA sequence: TGTGCCAGCAGCTTAGGATGGGCCTTTAATGAGCAGTTCTTC.

V gene TRBV6-5 combines with J gene TRBJ2-7, with a tentative D call TRBD2 (7 bases). Germline CDR1 reads MNHEY; CDR2 reads SVGAGI. Trimming cost V 2 bases and J 3 bases, with 17 bases left between them. This CDR3 spans 16 amino acids. In nucleotides, the CDR3 is TGTGCCAGCAGTTACCCCGTGGGGGGGCCTTTCTACGAGCAGTACTTC. As protein: CASSYPVGGPFYEQYF.

The chain employs TRBV5-1 and TRBJ1-3; TRBD1 is a possible D gene (5 bases). From germline, CDR1 is SGHRS and CDR2 YFSETQ. The CDR3 loop spans 18 amino acids. Trimming took 0 bases from V and 6 from J, leaving 22 bases between them. CDR3 amino acids: CASSLAQGNAPGINTIYF. CDR3 DNA: TGCGCCAGCAGCTTGGCCCAGGGAAACGCGCCGGGCATAAACACCATATATTTT.

The chain uses TRBV30 and TRBJ2-7; the match to TRBD2 covers 7 bases. Trimming removed 2 bases from V and 5 bases from J; junction bases left unmatched: 15. Per the germline V gene, CDR1 is GTSNPN and CDR2 is SVGIG (reference sequence). The CDR3 loop spans 16 amino acids. The CDR3 reads CAWSRGGAGVMDEQYF. The CDR3, as DNA: TGTGCCTGGAGTCGGGGTGGGGCGGGAGTTATGGACGAGCAGTACTTC.